The clone carrying this T cell receptor beta chain was detected once. Germline-derived CDR1 and CDR2 are SQVTM and ANQGSEA. Trimming pared 5 bases from V and 4 bases from J, leaving 14 bases between. The CDR3 loop spans 13 amino acids. This specimen comes from a study of cytomegalovirus exposure and HLA in healthy donors. Primers: 60 Vbeta forward and 13 Jbeta reverse. The method was immunoSEQ multiplex PCR; TCRdb's version includes in-frame clones alone and lacks a portion of them. The data hold 150,000 to 200,000 clones, with about four fifths observed a single time. The receptor's source is a woman aged 25 to 39 in good health and CMV-seropositive. The V call is TRBV29-1, the J call TRBJ1-1, with TRBD1 as a possible D gene (6 bases). The specimen sequenced was PBMCs. The CDR3, as DNA: TGCAGCGTTCGCAGGGGAGGGAGCACTGAAGCTTTCTTT. This translates into CSVRRGGSTEAFF.